One and the same sample provided the 14 T cell receptor beta chains below, sequenced in a study of technical replicates of blood from a few donors. Some clones are missing from TCRdb's copy, which holds only in-frame ones; the method was immunoSEQ multiplex PCR. The sample shows 65,000 to 85,000 clones, 98% of them seen only once. The sample was T cells isolated from PBMCs. These receptor sequences come from a human donor in good health.

The rearrangement uses TRBV7-9 and TRBJ1-4, with D hard to call. Per germline, CDR1 SEHNR and CDR2 FQNEAQ (reference sequence). Trimming took off 3 bases at V and 3 bases at J, with 8 bases between the two ends. The CDR3 contains 14 residues. Here the CDR3 DNA reads TGTGCCAGCAGCTTTTACAGTTCTAATGAAAAACTGTTTTTT. As protein: CASSFYSSNEKLFF.

The chain is built from TRBV6-1 and TRBJ1-5, with 7 positions matching TRBD1. CDR1 MNHNS and CDR2 SASEGT come from the germline V gene. J lost 5 bases, V lost 2 bases, and 9 bases had no gene match. The CDR3 runs to 16 residues. This CDR3 reads CASSEPLRDSYQPQHF. Here the CDR3 DNA reads TGTGCCAGCAGTGAACCTCTAAGGGACAGTTATCAGCCCCAGCATTTT.

This clone was seen a single time. V gene TRBV14 combines with J gene TRBJ1-1, with TRBD1 as a possible D gene (6 bases). Germline V gene sequence: CDR1 SGHDN, CDR2 FVKESK. Trimming took off 3 bases at V and 0 bases at J, with 11 bases between the two ends. CDR3 length: 15 amino acids. In DNA form, the CDR3 reads TGTGCCAGCAGCCACCTGGACAGAATGAACACTGAAGCTTTCTTT. It translates to CASSHLDRMNTEAFF.

The chain uses TRBV2 and TRBJ1-5; TRBD1 matches at 8 bases. The CDR3 is made up of 14 amino acids. Per germline, CDR1 SNHLY and CDR2 FYNNEI. V dropped 6 bases and J dropped 7; count of bases not matched to a gene: 8. Here the CDR3 reads CASRETGAIQPQHF. In nucleotides, the CDR3 is TGTGCCAGCAGAGAGACAGGGGCTATACAGCCCCAGCATTTT.

V is TRBV10-3 and J is TRBJ1-2; 8 positions agree with TRBD1. V lost 0 bases, J lost 7 bases, and 7 bases stayed unmatched. The CDR3 is made up of 15 amino acids. Germline CDR1 reads ENHRY; CDR2 reads SYGVKD. In nucleotides, the CDR3 is TGTGCCATCAGTGAGTCACCCGCAGGGGGCTCTGGCTACACCTTC. Its protein is CAISESPAGGSGYTF.

The chain employs TRBV6-1 and TRBJ2-7, with D tentatively TRBD2 (5 bases). V lost 4 bases and J 3 bases, leaving 25 bases between the germline ends. This CDR3 region has 18 residues. Germline CDR1 MNHNS, CDR2 SASEGT. CDR3 protein: CASSVPIGDTTISYEQYF. The CDR3 DNA reads as TGTGCCAGCAGTGTGCCAATCGGGGATACCACCATCAGCTACGAGCAGTACTTC.

The rearrangement links TRBV4-1 to TRBJ1-6; 7 bases fit TRBD1. In germline, CDR1 is MGHRA, CDR2 YSYEKL. The CDR3 is made up of 16 amino acids. J was trimmed by 7 bases and V by 4 bases; bases with no gene match: 10. The CDR3: CASSPYPTGKNSPLHF. The DNA for the CDR3 is TGCGCCAGCAGCCCATACCCGACAGGGAAGAATTCACCCCTCCACTTT.

The rearrangement joins TRBV9 to TRBJ2-1; 9 bases align to TRBD1. J was trimmed by 4 bases and V by 3 bases; bases with no gene match: 8. CDR3 length: 16 residues. Looked up from germline, CDR1 is SGDLS and CDR2 is YYNGEE. CDR3 coding DNA: TGTGCCAGCAGCGCCAGCCGGGACAGGGCTTACAATGAGCAGTTCTTC. Translated: CASSASRDRAYNEQFF.

On this clone itself: The junction shows a germline mismatch at one end, possibly a read error. The V call is TRBV11-2, the J call TRBJ1-2, with D possibly TRBD1 on 6 matching bases. The CDR3 is 13 amino acids. Per germline, CDR1 SGHAT and CDR2 FQNNGV. CDR3 DNA: TGTGCCAGCAGCTTAGATCTCACAGGGAATCGAAGATTC. Residues: CASSLDLTGNRRF.

CDR3 loop: CASSLDTSLAKNIQYF. DNA of the CDR3: TGCGCCAGCAGCTTGGACACTAGTCTAGCCAAAAACATTCAGTACTTC. The chain carries TRBV5-1 and TRBJ2-4, with a tentative D call TRBD2 (5 bases). Trimming stripped 0 bases from V and 0 bases from J, with 10 bases between. The CDR3 extends over 16 amino acids. Germline lookup yields CDR1 SGHRS and CDR2 YFSETQ.

V usage is TRBV28 and J usage is TRBJ1-2; no definite D call. The germline V gene has CDR1 MDHEN and CDR2 SYDVKM. Trimming removed 4 bases from V and 8 bases from J, with 23 bases in between. This CDR3 has 16 amino acids. The CDR3 region is CASSSQGPQRNRGYTF. CDR3 DNA sequence: TGTGCCAGCAGTTCCCAAGGCCCTCAGCGGAATAGGGGCTACACCTTC.

The genes are TRBV15 and TRBJ2-6, with TRBD1 identical over 7 bases. Germline lookup yields CDR1 LNHNV and CDR2 YYDKDF (reference sequence). After removal of 1 base from V and 4 bases from J, the junction contained 4 bases not matched to a gene. The CDR3 consists of 16 residues. The CDR3 protein is CATSRGDRAGANVLTF. CDR3 DNA: TGTGCCACCAGCAGAGGAGACAGGGCCGGGGCCAACGTCCTGACTTTC.

The CDR3: CSVELGGYTF. DNA for the CDR3: TGCAGCGTTGAACTAGGTGGCTACACCTTC. The chain has TRBV29-1 and TRBJ1-2; D is unclear. Looked up from germline, CDR1 is SQVTM and CDR2 is ANQGSEA. The CDR3 sequence is 10 residues long. V dropped 2 bases and J dropped 7 bases, with 5 bases sitting between them.

The chain uses TRBV30 and TRBJ1-1; D perhaps matches TRBD1 (6 bases). Trimming left V 0 bases short and J 11 bases short, with 16 bases between. CDR1 and CDR2 from the germline V gene are GTSNPN and SVGIG (reference sequence). The length of the CDR3 is 13 residues. The chain's CDR3 is CAWSVQGQKEAFF. The CDR3 nucleotides read TGTGCCTGGAGTGTACAGGGCCAGAAGGAGGCTTTCTTT.